This T cell receptor (beta chain) came from a study of beta chain features in type 1 diabetes. Study summary: Summed over all samples, the examined sorted cells came to 107,917,701.

J lost 9 bases, V lost 7 bases, and 7 bases had no gene match. Germline-derived CDR1 and CDR2 are SNHLY and FYNNEI. The CDR3 length is 13 residues. This clone has a handful of counts. Its matching antigen is unknown. Whole-study results and caveats: Shortening of TCRB CDR3s, moderate but significant, appeared in all four CD4+ subsets of Type 1 diabetes patients. Cells that show high TCR expression could be over-represented by cDNA sequencing. Short templates might get an advantage during PCR, and this would be equal in patients and controls. When VDJ junctions were examined, type 1 diabetes patients showed fewer insertions and more deletions.

The study reverse transcribed the entire isolated RNA, so it sequenced expressed TCRB transcripts. The protocol was immunoSEQ multiplex PCR, while the TCRdb copy is restricted to in-frame clones and leaves out a portion. In the table there are some 370,000 clones, roughly a tenth of which are singletons. The chain joins TRBV2 to TRBJ2-1; 9 bases are shared with TRBD2. This TCR was recovered from a man aged 25 to 40 with type 1 diabetes. Specimen: central memory CD4+ T cells from blood. The DNA for the CDR3 is TGTGCCAGCACGCGGGAGGGCCAGGTTGAGCAGTTCTTC. Amino acid sequence: CASTREGQVEQFF.